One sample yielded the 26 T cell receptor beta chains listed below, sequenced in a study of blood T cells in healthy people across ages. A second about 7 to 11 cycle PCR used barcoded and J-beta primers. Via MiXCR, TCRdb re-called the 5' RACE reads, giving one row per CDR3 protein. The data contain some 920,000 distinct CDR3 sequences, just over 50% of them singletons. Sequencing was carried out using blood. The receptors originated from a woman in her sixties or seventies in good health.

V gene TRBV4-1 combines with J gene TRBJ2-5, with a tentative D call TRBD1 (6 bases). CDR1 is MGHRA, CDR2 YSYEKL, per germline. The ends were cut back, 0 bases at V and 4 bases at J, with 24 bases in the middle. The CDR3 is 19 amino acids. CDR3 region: CASSQDLGGLAEGGETQYF. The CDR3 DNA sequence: TGCGCCAGCAGCCAAGATCTAGGGGGTCTAGCAGAAGGTGGAGAGACCCAGTACTTC.

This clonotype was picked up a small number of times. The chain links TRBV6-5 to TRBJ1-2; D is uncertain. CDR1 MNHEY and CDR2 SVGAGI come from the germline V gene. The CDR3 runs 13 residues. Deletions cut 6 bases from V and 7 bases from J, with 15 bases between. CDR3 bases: TGTGCCAGCAGCTTGGACGCCGGAGGTGGCTACACCTTC. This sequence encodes CASSLDAGGGYTF.

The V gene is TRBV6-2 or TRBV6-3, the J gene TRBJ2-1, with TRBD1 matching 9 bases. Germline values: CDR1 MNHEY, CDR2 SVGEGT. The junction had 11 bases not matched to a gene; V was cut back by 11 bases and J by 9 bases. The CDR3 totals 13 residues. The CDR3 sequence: CAVRTGEVGEQFF. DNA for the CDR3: TGTGCCGTGAGGACAGGGGAGGTAGGTGAGCAGTTCTTC.

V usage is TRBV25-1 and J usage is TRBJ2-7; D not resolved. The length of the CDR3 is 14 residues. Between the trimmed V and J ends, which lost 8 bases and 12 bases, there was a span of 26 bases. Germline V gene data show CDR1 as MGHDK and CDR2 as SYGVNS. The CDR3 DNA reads TGTGCCAGCGCCGGAAGGTATCATGCAGAGACCCGGTACTTC. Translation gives CASAGRYHAETRYF.

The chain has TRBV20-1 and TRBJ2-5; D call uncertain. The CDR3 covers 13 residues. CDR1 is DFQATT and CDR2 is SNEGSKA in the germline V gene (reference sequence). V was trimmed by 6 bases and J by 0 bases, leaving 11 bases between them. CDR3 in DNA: TGCAGTGCCCACCTGGACCACCAAGAGACCCAGTACTTC. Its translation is CSAHLDHQETQYF.

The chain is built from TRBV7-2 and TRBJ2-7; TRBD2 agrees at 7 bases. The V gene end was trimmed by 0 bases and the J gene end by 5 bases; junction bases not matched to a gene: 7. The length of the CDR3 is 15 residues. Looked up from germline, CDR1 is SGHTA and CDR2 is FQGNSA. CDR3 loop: CASSLALGGKNEQYF. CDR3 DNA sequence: TGTGCCAGCAGCTTAGCTCTGGGAGGGAAGAACGAGCAGTACTTC. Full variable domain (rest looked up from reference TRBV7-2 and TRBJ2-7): GAGVSQSPSNKVTEKGKDVELRCDPISGHTALYWYRQSLGQGLEFLIYFQGNSAPDKSGLPSDRFSAERTGGSVSTLTIQRTQQEDSAVYLCASSLALGGKNEQYFGPGTRLTVT.

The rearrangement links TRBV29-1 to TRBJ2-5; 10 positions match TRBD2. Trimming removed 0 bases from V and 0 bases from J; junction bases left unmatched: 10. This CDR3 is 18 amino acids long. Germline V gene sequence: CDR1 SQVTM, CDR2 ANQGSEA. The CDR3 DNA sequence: TGCAGCGTTGAAGAAAGGATCCCGGGACTAGCGTACCAAGAGACCCAGTACTTC. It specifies CSVEERIPGLAYQETQYF.

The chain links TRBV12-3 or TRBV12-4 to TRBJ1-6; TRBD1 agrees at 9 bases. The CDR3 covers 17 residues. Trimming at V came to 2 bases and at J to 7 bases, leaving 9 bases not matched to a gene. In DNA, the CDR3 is TGTGCCAGCAGTTTAACCGGGACAGGGTCTAGGAATTCACCCCTCCACTTT. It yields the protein CASSLTGTGSRNSPLHF.

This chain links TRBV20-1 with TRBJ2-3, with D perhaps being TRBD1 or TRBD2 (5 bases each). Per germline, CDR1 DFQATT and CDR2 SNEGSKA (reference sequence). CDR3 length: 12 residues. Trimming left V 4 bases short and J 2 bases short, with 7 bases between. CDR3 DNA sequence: TGCAGTGCTAAGGGACCCACAGATACGCAGTATTTT. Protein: CSAKGPTDTQYF.

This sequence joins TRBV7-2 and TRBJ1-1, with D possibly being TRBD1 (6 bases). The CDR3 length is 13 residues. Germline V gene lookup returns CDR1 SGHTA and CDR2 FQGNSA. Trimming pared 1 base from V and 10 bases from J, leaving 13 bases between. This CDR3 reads CASSLVRTARAFF. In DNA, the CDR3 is TGTGCCAGCAGCTTAGTAAGGACAGCAAGAGCTTTCTTT. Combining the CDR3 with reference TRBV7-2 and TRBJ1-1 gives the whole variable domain GAGVSQSPSNKVTEKGKDVELRCDPISGHTALYWYRQSLGQGLEFLIYFQGNSAPDKSGLPSDRFSAERTGGSVSTLTIQRTQQEDSAVYLCASSLVRTARAFFGQGTRLTVV.

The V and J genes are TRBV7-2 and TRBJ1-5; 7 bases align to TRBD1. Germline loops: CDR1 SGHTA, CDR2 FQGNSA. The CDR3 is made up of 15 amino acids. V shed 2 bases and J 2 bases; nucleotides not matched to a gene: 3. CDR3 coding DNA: TGTGCCAGCAGCTTACACAGGGGTGGCAATCAGCCCCAGCATTTT. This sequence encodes CASSLHRGGNQPQHF.

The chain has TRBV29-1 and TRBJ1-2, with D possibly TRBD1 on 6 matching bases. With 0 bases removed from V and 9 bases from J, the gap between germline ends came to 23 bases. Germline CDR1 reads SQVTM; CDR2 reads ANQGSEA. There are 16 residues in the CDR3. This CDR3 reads CSVEDDRLTPHRSYTF. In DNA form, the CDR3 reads TGCAGCGTTGAAGACGACAGGCTCACCCCACATAGGAGCTACACCTTC.

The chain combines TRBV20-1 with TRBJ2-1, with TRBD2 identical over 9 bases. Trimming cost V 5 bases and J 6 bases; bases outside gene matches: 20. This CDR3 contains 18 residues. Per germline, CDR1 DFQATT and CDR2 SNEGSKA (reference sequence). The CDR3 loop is CSAGVPMRGSGGFNEQFF. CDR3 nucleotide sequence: TGCAGTGCTGGGGTACCAATGAGAGGAAGCGGGGGGTTCAATGAGCAGTTCTTC.

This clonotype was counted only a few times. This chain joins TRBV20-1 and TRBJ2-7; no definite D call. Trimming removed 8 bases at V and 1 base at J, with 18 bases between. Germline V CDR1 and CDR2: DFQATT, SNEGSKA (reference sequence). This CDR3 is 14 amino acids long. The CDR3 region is CSPGKSPLSYEQYF. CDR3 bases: TGCAGTCCAGGCAAGAGTCCCCTTTCCTACGAGCAGTACTTC.

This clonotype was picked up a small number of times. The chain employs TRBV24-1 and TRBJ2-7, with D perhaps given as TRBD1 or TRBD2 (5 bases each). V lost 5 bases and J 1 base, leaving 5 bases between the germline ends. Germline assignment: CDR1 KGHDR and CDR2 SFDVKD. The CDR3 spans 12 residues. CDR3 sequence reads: CATSGGSYEQYF. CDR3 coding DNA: TGTGCCACCAGTGGGGGGTCCTACGAGCAGTACTTC.

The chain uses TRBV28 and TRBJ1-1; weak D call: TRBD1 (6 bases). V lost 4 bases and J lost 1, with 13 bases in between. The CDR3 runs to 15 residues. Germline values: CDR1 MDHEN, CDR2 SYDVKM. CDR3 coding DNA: TGTGCCAGCAGTTACCCCGGACAGTCGAACACTGAAGCTTTCTTT. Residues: CASSYPGQSNTEAFF.

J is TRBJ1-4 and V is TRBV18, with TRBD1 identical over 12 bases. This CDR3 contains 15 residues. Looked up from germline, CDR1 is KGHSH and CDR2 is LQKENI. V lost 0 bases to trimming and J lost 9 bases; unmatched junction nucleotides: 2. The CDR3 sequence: CASSPPGQGAKKLFF. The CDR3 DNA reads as TGTGCCAGCTCACCACCGGGACAGGGGGCGAAAAAACTGTTTTTT. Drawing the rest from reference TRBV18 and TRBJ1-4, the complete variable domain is NAGVMQNPRHLVRRRGQEARLRCSPMKGHSHVYWYRQLPEEGLKFMVYLQKENIIDESGMPKERFSAEFPKEGPSILRIQQVVRGDSAAYFCASSPPGQGAKKLFFGSGTQLSVL.

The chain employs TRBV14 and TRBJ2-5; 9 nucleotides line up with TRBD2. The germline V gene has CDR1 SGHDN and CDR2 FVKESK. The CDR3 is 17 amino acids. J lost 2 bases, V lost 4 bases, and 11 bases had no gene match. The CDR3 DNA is TGTGCCAGCAGCCTAGCCAGGGGACTAGCAGGACAAGAGACCCAGTACTTC. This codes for CASSLARGLAGQETQYF.

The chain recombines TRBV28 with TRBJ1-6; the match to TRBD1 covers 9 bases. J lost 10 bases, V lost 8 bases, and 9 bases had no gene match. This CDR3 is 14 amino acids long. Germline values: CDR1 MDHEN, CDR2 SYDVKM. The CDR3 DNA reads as TGTGCCAGCCTGGGACAGGGAATGTGGTCACCCCTCCACTTT. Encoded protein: CASLGQGMWSPLHF.

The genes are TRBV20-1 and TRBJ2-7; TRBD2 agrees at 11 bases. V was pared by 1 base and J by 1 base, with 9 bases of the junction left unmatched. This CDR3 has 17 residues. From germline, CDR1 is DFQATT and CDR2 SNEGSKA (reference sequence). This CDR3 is CSARGLAGGQTSYEQYF. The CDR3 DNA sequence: TGCAGTGCTAGAGGGCTAGCGGGAGGTCAAACGTCCTACGAGCAGTACTTC.

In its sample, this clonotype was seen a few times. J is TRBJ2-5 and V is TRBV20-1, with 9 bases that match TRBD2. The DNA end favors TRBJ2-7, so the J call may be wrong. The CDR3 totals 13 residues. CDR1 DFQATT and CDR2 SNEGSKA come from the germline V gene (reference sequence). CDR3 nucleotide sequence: TGCAGTGCGTGGGCGGGAGGGCCTGGCGAGCAGTACTTC. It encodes CSAWAGGPGEQYF.

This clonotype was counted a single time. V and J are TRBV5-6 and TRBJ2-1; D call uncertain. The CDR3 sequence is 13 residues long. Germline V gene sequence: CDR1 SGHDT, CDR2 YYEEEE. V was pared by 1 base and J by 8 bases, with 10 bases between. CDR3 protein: CASSLNEWDEQFF. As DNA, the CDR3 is TGTGCCAGCAGCTTGAATGAATGGGATGAGCAGTTCTTC. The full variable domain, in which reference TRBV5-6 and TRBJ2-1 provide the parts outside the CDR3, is DAGVTQSPTHLIKTRGQQVTLRCSPKSGHDTVSWYQQALGQGPQFIFQYYEEEERQRGNFPDRFSGHQFPNYSSELNVNALLLGDSALYLCASSLNEWDEQFFGPGTRLTVL.

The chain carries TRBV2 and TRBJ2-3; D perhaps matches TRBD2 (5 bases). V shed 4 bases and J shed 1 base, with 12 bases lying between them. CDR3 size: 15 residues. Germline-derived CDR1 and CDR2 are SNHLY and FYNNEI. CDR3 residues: CASSGGQTRTDTQYF. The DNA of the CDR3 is TGTGCCAGCAGTGGCGGGCAGACTCGCACAGATACGCAGTATTTT.

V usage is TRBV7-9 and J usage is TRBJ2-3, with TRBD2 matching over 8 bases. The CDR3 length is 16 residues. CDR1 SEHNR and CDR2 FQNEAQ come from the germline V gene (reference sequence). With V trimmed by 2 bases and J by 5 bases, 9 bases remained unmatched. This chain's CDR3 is CASSLSSGGRQDTQYF. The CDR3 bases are TGTGCCAGCAGCTTATCGAGCGGGGGAAGGCAAGATACGCAGTATTTT.

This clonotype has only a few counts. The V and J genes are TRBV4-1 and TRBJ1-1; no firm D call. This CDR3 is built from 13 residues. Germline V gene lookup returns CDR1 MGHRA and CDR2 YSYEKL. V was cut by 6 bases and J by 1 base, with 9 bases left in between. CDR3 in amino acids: CASRPAPNTEAFF. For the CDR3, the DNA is TGCGCCAGCAGACCTGCACCGAACACTGAAGCTTTCTTT.

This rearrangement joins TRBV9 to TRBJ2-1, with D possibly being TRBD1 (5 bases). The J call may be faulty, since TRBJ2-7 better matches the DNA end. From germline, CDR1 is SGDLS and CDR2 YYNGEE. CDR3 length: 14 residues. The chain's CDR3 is CASSPRTHYNEQYF. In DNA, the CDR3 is TGTGCCAGCAGCCCGCGGACACACTACAATGAGCAGTACTTC.